Listed below are T cell receptor beta chains from one sample, sequenced in a study of Ad26.COV2.S vaccination and SARS-CoV-2 variants. The data were produced by immunoSEQ multiplex PCR, yet TCRdb's version contains in-frame clones alone and is incomplete. The sample lists about 480,000 clones, approximately 90% occurring once. The sequenced sample was peripheral blood, obtained in a trial of Ad26.COV2.S vaccine versus placebo. The receptors here all came from a person aged 18-65 years who received the Ad26.COV2.S COVID-19 vaccine or a placebo. Both conserved end residues are part of each CDR3. The order of the fields is D gene, V gene, J gene, clone size, CDR3 protein, CDR3 DNA. The D gene is left open where the match is weak. Clone size is shown for a subset of rows, as once, few, many or a class of expanded clone.

-	TRBV11-1	TRBJ2-1	once	CASSSRIAYNEQFF	TGTGCCAGCAGCTCTCGGATTGCGTACAATGAGCAGTTCTTC
-	TRBV7-2	TRBJ2-3	-	CASSAVRRGTDTQYF	TGTGCCAGCAGCGCCGTACGGAGGGGCACAGATACGCAGTATTTT
-	TRBV3-1/TRBV3-2	TRBJ1-1	-	CASSVAPGSEAFF	TGTGCCAGCAGCGTTGCCCCTGGGTCGGAAGCTTTCTTT
TRBD1	TRBV30	TRBJ1-4	-	CAWTNGAGGEKLFF	TGTGCCTGGACCAACGGGGCAGGGGGTGAAAAACTGTTTTTT
-	TRBV27	TRBJ1-1	-	CASSYQGPNTEAFF	TGTGCCAGCAGTTACCAGGGGCCGAACACTGAAGCTTTCTTT
TRBD1	TRBV18	TRBJ1-1	-	CASSPEGQGLMNTEAFF	TGTGCCAGCTCACCCGAGGGACAGGGCCTAATGAACACTGAAGCTTTCTTT
-	TRBV19	TRBJ1-5	-	CASTSFARDQPQHF	TGTGCCAGTACCTCGTTCGCAAGGGATCAGCCCCAGCATTTT
-	TRBV5-1	TRBJ2-3	-	CASSLEGQSPDTQYF	TGCGCCAGCAGCTTGGAGGGACAAAGTCCCGATACGCAGTATTTT
TRBD1	TRBV29-1	TRBJ1-3	-	CSVAGGAGNTIYF	TGCAGCGTTGCAGGGGGCGCTGGAAACACCATATATTTT
-	TRBV7-9	TRBJ1-1	-	CASSLSQGQNTEAFF	TGTGCCAGCAGCTTATCCCAAGGACAGAACACTGAAGCTTTCTTT
TRBD2	TRBV9	TRBJ2-1	-	CASSVTPSGPNEQFF	TGTGCCAGCAGCGTAACCCCTAGCGGCCCAAATGAGCAGTTCTTC
TRBD1	TRBV7-9	TRBJ1-2	-	CASSLGQGEGGYTF	TGTGCCAGCAGCTTAGGGCAGGGGGAAGGTGGCTACACCTTC
TRBD2	TRBV5-8	TRBJ2-2	-	CASILTSGYTGELFF	TGTGCCAGCATCCTAACTAGCGGGTACACCGGGGAGCTGTTTTTT
-	TRBV28	TRBJ2-7	-	CASSLLGAGISTYEQYF	TGTGCCAGCAGCCTACTGGGAGCGGGCATCAGTACCTACGAGCAGTACTTC
-	TRBV10-3	TRBJ1-5	once	CAISEYTAGQPQHF	TGTGCCATCAGTGAGTATACGGCAGGGCAGCCCCAGCATTTT
-	TRBV10-3	TRBJ1-1	-	CAISDSRGGTEAFF	TGTGCCATCAGTGACTCAAGGGGTGGAACTGAAGCTTTCTTT
-	TRBV6-5	TRBJ1-5	-	CASSYSVNSNQPQHF	TGTGCCAGCAGTTACTCCGTTAATAGCAATCAGCCCCAGCATTTT
-	TRBV10-3	TRBJ1-5	few	CAIGRGSTNQPQHF	TGTGCCATCGGTAGGGGAAGTACCAATCAGCCCCAGCATTTT
-	TRBV24-1	TRBJ1-5	-	CATSDLTGNQPQHF	TGTGCCACCAGTGACCTGACTGGAAATCAGCCCCAGCATTTT
-	TRBV6-5	TRBJ2-5	once	CASRPLGAAETQYF	TGTGCCAGCAGGCCCTTAGGGGCCGCTGAGACCCAGTACTTC
-	TRBV19	TRBJ2-5	-	CASSGLPRETQYF	TGTGCCAGTAGTGGATTACCGAGGGAGACCCAGTACTTC
-	TRBV7-2	TRBJ2-1	-	CASSPPGPNLFF	TGTGCCAGCAGCCCCCCGGGACCTAACCTGTTCTTC
TRBD2	TRBV3-1/TRBV3-2	TRBJ2-7	-	CASSLRASGSTYEQYF	TGTGCCAGCAGCCTAAGGGCTAGCGGGAGTACTTACGAGCAGTACTTC
-	TRBV10-2	TRBJ1-2	-	CASTPGGGRNFNGYTF	TGCGCCAGCACCCCTGGGGGGGGCAGAAATTTCAATGGCTACACCTTC